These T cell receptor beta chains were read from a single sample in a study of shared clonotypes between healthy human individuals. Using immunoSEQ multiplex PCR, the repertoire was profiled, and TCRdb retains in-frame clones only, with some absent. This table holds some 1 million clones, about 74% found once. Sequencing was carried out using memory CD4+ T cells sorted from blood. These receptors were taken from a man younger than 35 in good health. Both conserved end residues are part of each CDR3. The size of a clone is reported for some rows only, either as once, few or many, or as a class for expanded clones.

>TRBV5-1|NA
CASSVALTAQETQYF
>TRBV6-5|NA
CASSYSGGTYEQYF
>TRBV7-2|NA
CASSLAPGGNTEAFF
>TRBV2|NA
CASSGQRETQYF
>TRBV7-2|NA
CASSGHGGSYEQYF
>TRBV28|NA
CASSLPGENQPQHF
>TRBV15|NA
CATSLRLEETQYF
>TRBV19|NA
CASSIEGNRVNEQFF
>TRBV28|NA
CASSRRGVPSMGYTF
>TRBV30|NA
CAWSSAAGNQPQHF
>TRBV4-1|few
CASFPFHWGTYEQYF
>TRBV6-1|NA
CASAVGSNQPQHF
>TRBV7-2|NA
CASSSDRKGDEKLFF
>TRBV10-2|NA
CATQGARSSMGEQYF
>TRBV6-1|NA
CASIKVRESNEQYF
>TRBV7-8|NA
CASSLDEGSYNEQFF
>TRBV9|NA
CASRTANTGELFF
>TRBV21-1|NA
CASSPGGGASSYNSPLHF
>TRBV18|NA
CASSPRHGSSGNEQFF
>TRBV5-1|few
CASSLMASGLQETQYF